This T cell receptor (beta chain) derives from a study of cytomegalovirus exposure and HLA in healthy donors. Turning to the study itself: HLA-typed donors were the source of around 80 million unique TCRs, which an early data release held. Among the roughly 380 donors who were genotyped, 81% fell in the genetic ancestry cluster that is associated with self-reported Caucasian donors.

As for the donors, each was a healthy bone marrow donor. The PCR ran on 60 Vbeta and 13 Jbeta primers. Measured with immunoSEQ multiplex PCR; TCRdb has only the in-frame clones, and not every one. Of over 130,000 clones listed, 65% to 80% were seen once; the top ten hold 1.5% to 2%. The CDR3 is 14 amino acids. CDR1 and CDR2 (germline): SGHAT, FQNNGV. Unmatched junction bases numbered 8, after V lost 6 bases and J lost 6 bases. V and J are TRBV11-2 and TRBJ1-1, with TRBD1 matching 9 bases. Material for sequencing was PBMCs. The sequence derives from a woman aged 25 to 39 in good health and CMV-seronegative. CDR3 bases: TGTGCCAGCAGTTTGGGGACAGGGCACCCTGAAGCTTTCTTT. This codes for CASSLGTGHPEAFF.